This passage covers 32 T cell receptor beta chains from one sample sequenced in a study of glioma-infiltrating T cells. Amplification of TCR alpha and beta CDR3 regions from RNA used iRepertoire nested multiplex PCR. TCRdb reprocessed the multiplex PCR reads with MiXCR, giving one entry per CDR3 protein. The top ten hold 12% of the sample, which has more than 300,000 distinct CDR3 sequences, 35% to 45% seen once. Sequencing was carried out using glioma tissue, nonneoplastic brain tissue, or PBMCs (not recorded which). The receptor set was obtained from a human donor with low-grade glioma or glioblastoma, undergoing nonglioma brain surgery, or in good health (not recorded which).

V is TRBV6-2 or TRBV6-3 and J is TRBJ2-7, with D possibly being TRBD2 (5 bases). This CDR3 has 13 residues. Germline lookup yields CDR1 MNHEY and CDR2 SVGEGT. V lost 7 bases, J lost 2 bases, and 12 bases lay in between. This CDR3 is CASTVGIPYEQYF. The CDR3 nucleotides are TGTGCCAGCACTGTCGGGATCCCCTACGAGCAGTACTTC.

This clonotype was recorded many times. The V call is TRBV7-2, the J call TRBJ2-1; D gene unclear. V was shortened by 3 bases and J by 10 bases, with 13 bases between the two germline ends. CDR3 length: 13 residues. CDR1 and CDR2 from the germline V gene are SGHTA and FQGNSA. The DNA for the CDR3 is TGTGCCAGCAGCTTTGGCGGCCTCGGGGAGCAGTTCTTC. Amino acid sequence: CASSFGGLGEQFF.

The chain has TRBV7-3 and TRBJ2-3; D is undetermined. Germline-derived CDR1 and CDR2 are SGHTA and FQGTGA. The CDR3 loop spans 12 amino acids. V lost 2 bases to trimming and J lost 11 bases, with 11 bases between them. The CDR3 loop is CASSLSPGEQYF. In DNA form, the CDR3 reads TGTGCCAGCAGCTTATCTCCTGGGGAGCAGTATTTT.

As concerns this clonotype: The junction departs from the called germline gene at one end, perhaps through a read error. V is TRBV2 and J is TRBJ1-1; 12 bases align to TRBD1. The CDR3 covers 14 residues. CDR1 SNHLY and CDR2 FYNNEI come from the germline V gene. CDR3 region: CASSRDRGRTEASF. The CDR3 DNA follows: TGTGCCAGCAGTCGGGACAGGGGGCGAACTGAAGCTTCCTTT. Drawing the rest from reference TRBV2 and TRBJ1-1, the complete variable domain is EPEVTQTPSHQVTQMGQEVILRCVPISNHLYFYWYRQILGQKVEFLVSFYNNEISEKSEIFDDQFSVERPDGSNFTLKIRSTKLEDSAMYFCASSRDRGRTEASFGQGTRLTVV.

This clonotype appeared many times. The V call is TRBV6-2 or TRBV6-3, the J call TRBJ1-1, with 8 bases lining up with TRBD1. The CDR3 totals 14 residues. Trimming removed 6 bases from V and 5 bases from J; junction bases left unmatched: 8. Germline V gene lookup returns CDR1 MNHEY and CDR2 SVGEGT. This chain's CDR3 is CASSQWTGRTEAFF. The CDR3 bases are TGTGCCAGCAGCCAATGGACAGGGAGGACTGAAGCTTTCTTT.

The chain employs TRBV4-2 and TRBJ2-6; D gene unclear. CDR1 and CDR2 from the germline V gene are LGHNA and YNFKEQ. This CDR3 comprises 17 residues. Trimming pared 0 bases from V and 2 bases from J, leaving 11 bases between. DNA for the CDR3: TGTGCCAGCAGCCAAGAGGCTAGTCCTGCTGGGGCCAACGTCCTGACTTTC. As protein: CASSQEASPAGANVLTF.

J is TRBJ2-5 and V is TRBV7-8; no clear D. The germline V and J ends were trimmed by 3 bases and 5 bases, with 16 bases remaining between them. The V gene's germline CDR1 is SGHVS and CDR2 FQNEAQ. The CDR3 covers 15 residues. The CDR3 is CASSFARRRGETQYF. As DNA, the CDR3 is TGTGCCAGCAGCTTTGCGCGCCGCCGTGGGGAGACCCAGTACTTC.

The sample holds a few counts of this clonotype. The gene calls are TRBV7-9 and TRBJ2-1, with 7 bases matching TRBD2. The CDR3 has 17 amino acids. Germline V gene data show CDR1 as SEHNR and CDR2 as FQNEAQ (reference sequence). V lost 2 bases and J lost 0; bases outside the gene matches: 7. CDR3 sequence: CASSLKERESSYNEQFF. CDR3 in DNA: TGTGCCAGCAGCTTAAAGGAGCGGGAAAGCTCCTACAATGAGCAGTTCTTC.

This clonotype came up many times. J is TRBJ1-5 and V is TRBV27; a possible D gene is TRBD1 (5 bases). Germline CDR1 and CDR2: MNHEY and SMNVEV (reference sequence). The CDR3 is 15 amino acids. Trimming shortened V by 5 bases and J by 3 bases, and 14 bases separated the two germline ends. The CDR3 reads CASSPTGLNNQPQHF. The DNA of the CDR3 is TGTGCCAGCAGTCCGACGGGACTTAACAATCAGCCCCAGCATTTT.

As to this clonotype: The germline gene is not matched at one end of the junction; a read error may be the cause. Here the CDR3 DNA reads TGTGCCAGCAGCTTAAGTAGCGGGATGAACACCGGGGAGCTGTTTTTC. Amino acids: CASSLSSGMNTGELFF. The chain couples TRBV7-3 to TRBJ2-2; 8 bases map to TRBD2. In germline, CDR1 is SGHTA, CDR2 FQGTGA. The length of the CDR3 is 16 residues. The complete variable domain, with remaining parts taken from reference TRBV7-3 and TRBJ2-2, reads GAGVSQTPSNKVTEKGKYVELRCDPISGHTALYWYRQSLGQGPEFLIYFQGTGAADDSGLPNDRFFAVRPEGSVSTLKIQRTERGDSAVYLCASSLSSGMNTGELFFGEGSRLTVL.

The rearrangement links TRBV28 to TRBJ2-7; D gene ambiguous. Germline values: CDR1 MDHEN, CDR2 SYDVKM. CDR3 length: 16 residues. The V end was cut by 2 bases, the J end by 3 bases, with 17 bases between. CDR3 residues: CASSLRGLISIYEQYF. Here the CDR3 DNA reads TGTGCCAGCAGTTTACGCGGCCTAATCAGCATCTACGAGCAGTACTTC. The whole variable domain, filled in from reference TRBV28 and TRBJ2-7, reads DVKVTQSSRYLVKRTGEKVFLECVQDMDHENMFWYRQDPGLGLRLIYFSYDVKMKEKGDIPEGYSVSREKKERFSLILESASTNQTSMYLCASSLRGLISIYEQYFGPGTRLTVT.

The table lists this clonotype with a count of one. The chain uses TRBV5-5 and TRBJ2-7, with 7 bases aligning to TRBD1. Germline lookup yields CDR1 SGHKS and CDR2 YYEKEE (reference sequence). CDR3 length: 14 amino acids. V shed 2 bases and J 2 bases; nucleotides not matched to a gene: 4. As DNA, the CDR3 is TGTGCCAGCAGCTTTACAGGGGAACCCTACGAGCAGTACTTC. Protein sequence: CASSFTGEPYEQYF.

This clonotype was recorded many times. The chain uses TRBV27 and TRBJ2-7; the D is unclear. In germline, CDR1 is MNHEY, CDR2 SMNVEV (reference sequence). CDR3 length: 11 residues. Trimming stripped 5 bases from V and 3 bases from J, with 5 bases between. The CDR3 is CASSPYYEQYF. The CDR3 DNA reads TGTGCCAGCAGTCCTTACTACGAGCAGTACTTC.

On this clonotype itself: A single base separates this from a much larger clone, so it may be a read error. The rearrangement joins TRBV28 to TRBJ2-1, with TRBD2 matching over 13 bases. This CDR3 is built from 17 residues. Germline-derived CDR1 and CDR2 are MDHEN and SYDVKM. Here the CDR3 reads CAGGTSGDSLSYNGQFF. In DNA, the CDR3 is TGTGCCGGGGGGACTAGCGGGGATTCCCTCTCCTACAATGGGCAGTTCTTC.

This clonotype was counted a few times. The chain has TRBV7-2 and TRBJ2-7, with 8 nucleotides matching TRBD1. V dropped 5 bases and J dropped 4; count of bases not matched to a gene: 7. The CDR3 runs to 14 residues. CDR1 and CDR2 from the germline V gene are SGHTA and FQGNSA. CDR3 amino acids: CASSPTGQGYEQYF. Written as DNA, the CDR3 is TGTGCCAGCAGCCCGACAGGACAGGGATACGAGCAGTACTTC.

This clonotype was detected ten times or more. V and J are TRBV20-1 and TRBJ2-7, with no clear D. The CDR3 sequence is 11 residues long. Germline-derived CDR1 and CDR2 are DFQATT and SNEGSKA (reference sequence). V was trimmed by 5 bases and J by 1 base, leaving 6 bases between them. CDR3 residues: CSADGSYEQYF. DNA for the CDR3: TGCAGTGCTGACGGTTCCTACGAGCAGTACTTC.

In its sample, this clonotype was seen many times. This chain links TRBV6-2 or TRBV6-3 with TRBJ2-7; TRBD1 might be the D (5 bases). The germline CDR1 and CDR2 sequences are MNHEY and SVGEGT. V was shortened by 7 bases and J by 5 bases, with 21 bases between the two germline ends. The CDR3 covers 15 residues. CDR3 loop: CASTRFDSSRDEQYF. The CDR3 coding sequence is TGTGCCAGCACCCGATTTGACAGTTCCCGCGACGAGCAGTACTTC.

J is TRBJ2-1 and V is TRBV18; a weak D match, TRBD1 (6 bases). In germline, CDR1 is KGHSH, CDR2 LQKENI. This CDR3 comprises 16 residues. V was pared by 3 bases and J by 3 bases, with 15 bases between. The CDR3 here is CASSPGADRYYNEQFF. DNA for the CDR3: TGTGCCAGCTCACCTGGCGCGGACAGATACTACAATGAGCAGTTCTTC.

Concerning this clonotype itself: The CDR3 end shows no conserved phenylalanine or tryptophan, and so a read error is likely. The chain has TRBV27 and TRBJ2-7, with TRBD2 matching 7 bases. The closer fit of TRBJ2-5 to the DNA end suggests the J call may be wrong. The CDR3 length is 19 residues. Germline loops: CDR1 MNHEY, CDR2 SMNVEV (reference sequence). CDR3 nucleotides: TGTGCCAGCAGTTTATCGCCACCTATTGGACTAGGGAAGGCAGAGACCCAGTACTCC. Its protein is CASSLSPPIGLGKAETQYS.

This clonotype was counted only a few times. This chain uses TRBV29-1 with TRBJ2-7; D uncertain. Germline V gene sequence: CDR1 SQVTM, CDR2 ANQGSEA. V was pared by 7 bases and J by 5 bases, with 18 bases between. The CDR3 has 13 amino acids. CDR3 in amino acids: CSAAEVEVHEQYF. CDR3 nucleotide sequence: TGCAGCGCTGCAGAGGTTGAGGTTCACGAGCAGTACTTC.

The chain couples TRBV7-9 to TRBJ2-7; 7 bases map to TRBD1. Germline-derived CDR1 and CDR2 are SEHNR and FQNEAQ (reference sequence). CDR3 size: 16 residues. Trimming at V came to 4 bases and at J to 3 bases, leaving 12 bases not matched to a gene. The chain's CDR3 is CASSSIETGTYYEQYF. The CDR3 coding sequence is TGTGCCAGCAGCTCAATTGAGACAGGGACCTACTACGAGCAGTACTTC. The full variable domain, in which reference TRBV7-9 and TRBJ2-7 provide the parts outside the CDR3, is DTGVSQNPRHKITKRGQNVTFRCDPISEHNRLYWYRQTLGQGPEFLTYFQNEAQLEKSRLLSDRFSAERPKGSFSTLEIQRTEQGDSAMYLCASSSIETGTYYEQYFGPGTRLTVT.

This chain links TRBV27 with TRBJ2-7, with TRBD1 matching 8 bases. In germline, CDR1 is MNHEY, CDR2 SMNVEV (reference sequence). V gave up 6 bases and J gave up 5 bases; unmatched junction bases: 18. The length of the CDR3 is 17 residues. This CDR3 reads CASRNSIGTGGFHEQYF. DNA of the CDR3: TGTGCCAGCAGAAATAGTATTGGGACAGGAGGGTTCCACGAGCAGTACTTC.

In its sample, this clonotype was seen many times. This chain links TRBV27 with TRBJ2-1; a weak D match, TRBD1 (6 bases). With 6 bases removed from V and 0 bases from J, the gap between germline ends came to 18 bases. CDR3 length equals 17 residues. Germline V gene sequence: CDR1 MNHEY, CDR2 SMNVEV (reference sequence). CDR3 sequence (DNA): TGTGCCAGCAGCCTACAGGGATTTGGGGGCTCCTACAATGAGCAGTTCTTC. This encodes CASSLQGFGGSYNEQFF.

The rearrangement uses TRBV12-3 or TRBV12-4 and TRBJ2-7, with D hard to call. CDR3 length: 13 amino acids. Trimming left V 8 bases short and J 3 bases short, with 14 bases between. In DNA form, the CDR3 reads TGTGCCAGCTCTCCAGAGTTCGACTACGAGCAGTACTTC. This encodes CASSPEFDYEQYF.

The rearrangement links TRBV12-3 or TRBV12-4 to TRBJ2-7; D is unresolved. V was pared by 6 bases and J by 3 bases, with 12 bases between. There are 13 residues in the CDR3. CDR3 region: CASSRYRNYEQYF. CDR3 sequence (DNA): TGTGCCAGCAGCCGCTACCGCAACTACGAGCAGTACTTC.

This clonotype has at least ten counts. CDR3 protein: CASSFLGLANLAGYNEQFF. DNA for the CDR3: TGTGCCAGCAGTTTCCTCGGACTAGCGAACCTCGCGGGGTACAATGAGCAGTTCTTC. The chain links TRBV27 to TRBJ2-1; 9 bases match TRBD2. The CDR3 has 19 residues. CDR1 is MNHEY, CDR2 SMNVEV, per germline (reference sequence). The J segment lost 4 bases and the V segment lost 3 bases, leaving 16 bases of the junction unmatched.

Notes on this clonotype: Possible read error: a much larger clone is one base away. CDR3 in DNA: TGTGCCAGCAGTTTATGGGGACAGGGAGGGAGGGATACGCAGTATTTT. Its protein is CASSLWGQGGRDTQYF. The V and J genes are TRBV27 and TRBJ2-3; the match to TRBD1 covers 9 bases. This CDR3 is 16 amino acids long. Germline CDR1 and CDR2: MNHEY and SMNVEV (reference sequence). V lost 1 base, J lost 6 bases, and 8 bases stayed unmatched.

On this clonotype: It may be a read error: a sequence one base away is much more abundant. The rearrangement links TRBV27 to TRBJ2-1, with TRBD2 matching over 14 bases. J gave up 10 bases and V 5 bases, and 10 bases lay outside the gene matches. The CDR3 contains 16 residues. Germline V gene sequence: CDR1 MNHEY, CDR2 SMNVEV (reference sequence). The CDR3 reads CASSPGTSGSRSEQFF. CDR3 coding DNA: TGTGCCAGCAGTCCCGGGACTAGCGGGAGTAGGTCGGAGCAGTTCTTC.

This clonotype was detected ten times or more. The rearrangement uses TRBV6-1 and TRBJ1-2, with unresolved D. V was cut by 2 bases and J by 4 bases, with 11 bases left in between. Per germline, CDR1 MNHNS and CDR2 SASEGT. The CDR3 consists of 14 residues. The CDR3 here is CASSEYGGIYGYTF. The CDR3 coding sequence is TGTGCCAGCAGTGAATATGGCGGCATCTATGGCTACACCTTC.

For this clonotype: One base away lies a much larger clone, so this may be a sequencing read error. The chain is built from TRBV15 and TRBJ1-2; TRBD1 matches 12 bases. With V trimmed by 1 base and J by 10 bases, 13 bases remained unmatched. The germline gives CDR1 LNHNV, CDR2 YYDKDF (reference sequence). The CDR3 is made up of 17 amino acids. CDR3 sequence (DNA): TGTGCCACCAGCAGAGGGGGAGTGGGACAGGGGGCGAATGACTACACCTTC. This gives the protein CATSRGGVGQGANDYTF. Drawing the rest from reference TRBV15 and TRBJ1-2, the complete variable domain is DAMVIQNPRYQVTQFGKPVTLSCSQTLNHNVMYWYQQKSSQAPKLLFHYYDKDFNNEADTPDNFQSRRPNTSFCFLDIRSPGLGDTAMYLCATSRGGVGQGANDYTFGSGTRLTVV.

On this clonotype itself: Possible read error: a much larger clone is one base away. The chain links TRBV28 to TRBJ2-7, with a possible D match to TRBD2 (5 bases). Looked up from germline, CDR1 is MDHEN and CDR2 is SYDVKM. V was cut by 5 bases and J by 2 bases, with 16 bases left in between. This CDR3 is built from 15 residues. CDR3 residues: CASSPRGSGTYEQYF. Here the CDR3 DNA reads TGTGCCAGCAGTCCACGGGGTAGTGGAACCTACGAGCAGTACTTC.

This clonotype turned up a few times. This chain's CDR3 is CASSLLDHTQYF. The CDR3, as DNA: TGTGCCAGCAGCCTACTCGACCATACGCAGTATTTT. The V call is TRBV3-1, the J call TRBJ2-3; D gene unclear. Germline-derived CDR1 and CDR2 are LGHDT and YNNKEL (reference sequence). The germline V and J ends were trimmed by 4 bases and 7 bases, with 9 bases remaining between them. The CDR3 extends over 12 amino acids.